A selection of T cell receptor beta chains follows, all from one sample in a study of brain metastases from non-small cell lung cancer. Profiled with immunoSEQ multiplex PCR; TCRdb holds only in-frame clones, not every one. The sample carries approximately 6,400 clones, around 84% recorded once. Sequenced sample: primary lung tumor tissue. These receptors all stem from a donor aged 40 or over with non-small cell lung cancer. The conserved cysteine and the conserved F or W are not part of the CDR3 here. Fields, in order: J gene, V gene, CDR3 protein.

>TRBJ1-2|TRBV6-2/TRBV6-3
ASSYLNNYGYT
>TRBJ2-7|TRBV2
ATERGDDGYEQY
>TRBJ2-7|TRBV15
ATSRGDSYEQY
>TRBJ1-1|TRBV7-9
ASSLRGGTVNTEAF
>TRBJ2-7|TRBV6-5
ASSYWDRDNYEQY
>TRBJ1-2|TRBV2
ASSGPQGLSGYT
>TRBJ1-1|TRBV9
ASSPGSLGNTEAF
>TRBJ2-7|TRBV6-5
ASSLRERYEQY
>TRBJ2-7|TRBV27
ASNRYAGTSYEQY
>TRBJ2-3|TRBV24-1
ATRGLGTDTQY
>TRBJ2-7|TRBV4-1
ASSQLFLSGSYEQY
>TRBJ2-2|TRBV14
ASNPPGTGELF
>TRBJ2-5|TRBV4-3
ASSQELKETQY
>TRBJ1-5|TRBV18
ASSPGGNQPQH
>TRBJ1-1|TRBV28
ASAETGSEAF
>TRBJ1-1|TRBV3-1/TRBV3-2
ASSQEWDRGGTEAF
>TRBJ2-1|TRBV5-4
ASSVVGGGPYNEQF
>TRBJ2-7|TRBV28
ASARTGGDYEQY
>TRBJ2-3|TRBV6-5
ASQGGISTDTQY
>TRBJ2-1|TRBV24-1
ATSDRDGTGPYNEQF
>TRBJ2-1|TRBV27
ASLPGTGSRNEQF
>TRBJ2-6|TRBV2
ASIESDFSGANVLT
>TRBJ1-1|TRBV7-9
ASSSLGGGRAF
>TRBJ1-5|TRBV2
ASSETTGTDEPQH
>TRBJ2-2|TRBV5-1
ASSLSTANTEELF
>TRBJ1-1|TRBV5-8
ASSRSGVPEAF
>TRBJ1-6|TRBV5-6
ASRGRGVGSPLH
>TRBJ2-2|TRBV4-1
ASSLTPGSPNTGELF
>TRBJ2-1|TRBV5-4
ASSFNSGGPNEQF
>TRBJ2-3|TRBV19
ASSMYAPRASGGKYTQY
>TRBJ1-2|TRBV10-1
ASSRGREGDGYT